This TCR beta chain is drawn from a study of blood T cell repertoires in COVID-19 (dated by TCRdb to 2020 to 2022). At the level of the whole study: The collaborator samples originated in the United States, Italy and Spain and spanned the acute and convalescent phases of COVID-19. The material from the prospective study consisted of cDNA or gDNA derived from T cells, B-cell-depleted T cells, or PBMCs. HLA class I and class II types, where available, came from metadata supplied by the sample provider rather than from assay-based typing. The repertoires were made available in a free public database intended to serve as a resource for research on the immune response to SARS-CoV-2. Samples came from the ongoing ImmuneRACE study (first 160 participants) plus 1,254 subjects from 6 global collaborators. Subjects who had been exposed to COVID-19, were actively infected with it, or had recovered from it provided the deeply sampled blood TCRbeta repertoires that made up the dataset. A de-identified subject ID, COVID-19 status, age in years and sex were almost always included in the sample metadata. The full study reports these points: Clinical and demographic metadata were provided uncurated, with the amount varying by source and participant.

From V the trimming removes 4 bases and from J it removes 6 bases, while the gene matches leave 17 bases of the junction unaccounted for. The CDR3 goes from the cysteine to the phenylalanine over 18 residues. Here the CDR3 DNA is all that survives: 54 bases in frame from base 1. The germline V gene (reference sequence) sets CDR1 to WNHNN and CDR2 to SYGVQD. TCRbeta CDR3 regions were amplified from genomic DNA by means of the immunoSEQ Assay, a bias-controlled multiplex PCR. The original pipeline was this. Within the assay, amplification of reference gene primers was used to estimate how many nucleated cells each sample contained. To quantify the absolute abundance of each unique TCRbeta CDR3 rearrangement, sequence reads were collapsed and filtered. For each sample, productive Simpson clonality was calculated as the square root of Simpson's diversity index across productive rearrangements. The table was pulled from immuneACCESS by TCRdb, which kept in-frame rearrangements only. Such tables lose some clones; where checked, under half of the loss comes from unresolved V genes, and the rest has no known cause. Clone size and the V and J calls come from that table; the DNA yielded D and trimming. For this sample there are fewer than 80,000 clones; about 87% appear just once. Of the sample, more than 1% falls within the top ten clones.

Each collaborating institution followed its own protocols to collect whole blood in K2EDTA tubes. For TCRbeta analysis, collaborators shipped samples as frozen whole blood, isolated PBMCs, or DNA extracted from either of those sample types. As concerns this clone: Its antigen target is currently unknown. Base qualities are not recorded, but no much larger clone differs from it by a single base.

The sequence was obtained from a man in his 70s with acute or convalescent COVID-19. Recombination joined TRBV10-1 with TRBJ2-7, with 11 bases matching TRBD2. Sequences were obtained from peripheral blood. The sequenced DNA is TGCGCCAGCAGTGGAGAACTAGCGGGAGCCCCTGTTACGTGCGAGCAGTACTTC. This gives the protein CASSGELAGAPVTCEQYF.